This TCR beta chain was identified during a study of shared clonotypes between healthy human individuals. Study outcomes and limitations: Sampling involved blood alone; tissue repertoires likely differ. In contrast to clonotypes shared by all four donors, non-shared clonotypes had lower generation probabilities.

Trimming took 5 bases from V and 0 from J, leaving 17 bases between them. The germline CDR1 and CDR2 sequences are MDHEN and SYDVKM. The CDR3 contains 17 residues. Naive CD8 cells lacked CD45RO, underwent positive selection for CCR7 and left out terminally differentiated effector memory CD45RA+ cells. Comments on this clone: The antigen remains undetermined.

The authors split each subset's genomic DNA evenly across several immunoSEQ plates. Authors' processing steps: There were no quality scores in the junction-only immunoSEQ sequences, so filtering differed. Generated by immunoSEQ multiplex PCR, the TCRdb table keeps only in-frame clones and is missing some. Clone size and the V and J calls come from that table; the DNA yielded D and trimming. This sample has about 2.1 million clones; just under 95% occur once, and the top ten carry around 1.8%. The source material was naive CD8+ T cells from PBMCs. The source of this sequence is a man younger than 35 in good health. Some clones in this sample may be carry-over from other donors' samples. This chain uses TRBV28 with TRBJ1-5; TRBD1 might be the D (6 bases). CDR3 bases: TGTGCCAGCAGTCCACAAACAGGGTTCTATAGCAATCAGCCCCAGCATTTT. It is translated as CASSPQTGFYSNQPQHF.